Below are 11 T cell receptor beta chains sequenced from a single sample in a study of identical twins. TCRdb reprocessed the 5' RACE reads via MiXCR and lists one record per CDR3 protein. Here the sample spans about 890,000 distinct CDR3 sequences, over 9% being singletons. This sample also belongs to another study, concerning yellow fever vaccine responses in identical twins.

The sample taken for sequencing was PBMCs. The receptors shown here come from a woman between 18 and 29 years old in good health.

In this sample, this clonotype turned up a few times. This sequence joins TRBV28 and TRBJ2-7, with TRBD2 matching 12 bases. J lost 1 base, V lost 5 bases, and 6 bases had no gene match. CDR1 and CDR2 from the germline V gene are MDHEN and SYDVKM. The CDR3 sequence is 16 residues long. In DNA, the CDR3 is TGTGCCAGCAGTGTACCCGGACTAGCGGGATCCTACGAGCAGTACTTC. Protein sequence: CASSVPGLAGSYEQYF.

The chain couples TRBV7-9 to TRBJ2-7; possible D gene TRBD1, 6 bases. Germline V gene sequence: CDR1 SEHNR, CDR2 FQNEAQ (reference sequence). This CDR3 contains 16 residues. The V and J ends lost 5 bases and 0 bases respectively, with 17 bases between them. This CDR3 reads CASSPRDIGSSYEQYV. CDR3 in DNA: TGTGCCAGCAGCCCCCGGGACATAGGGAGCTCCTACGAGCAGTACGTC.

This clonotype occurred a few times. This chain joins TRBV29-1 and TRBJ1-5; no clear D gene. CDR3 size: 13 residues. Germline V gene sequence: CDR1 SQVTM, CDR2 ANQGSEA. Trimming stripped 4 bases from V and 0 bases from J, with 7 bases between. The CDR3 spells CSVVADSNQPQHF. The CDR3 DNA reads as TGCAGCGTTGTGGCAGATAGCAATCAGCCCCAGCATTTT.

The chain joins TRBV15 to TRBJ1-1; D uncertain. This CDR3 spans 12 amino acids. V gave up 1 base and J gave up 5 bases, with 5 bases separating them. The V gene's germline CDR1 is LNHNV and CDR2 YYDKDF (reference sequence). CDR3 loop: CATSRGYTEAFF. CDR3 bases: TGTGCCACCAGCAGAGGTTATACTGAAGCTTTCTTT.

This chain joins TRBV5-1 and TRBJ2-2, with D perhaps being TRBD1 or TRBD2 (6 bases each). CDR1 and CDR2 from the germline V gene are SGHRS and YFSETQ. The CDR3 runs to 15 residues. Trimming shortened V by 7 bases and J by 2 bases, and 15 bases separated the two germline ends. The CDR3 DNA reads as TGCGCCAGCGACTCAGGGGCGGGAAACACCGGGGAGCTGTTTTTT. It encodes CASDSGAGNTGELFF. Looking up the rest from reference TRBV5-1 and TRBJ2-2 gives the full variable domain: KAGVTQTPRYLIKTRGQQVTLSCSPISGHRSVSWYQQTPGQGLQFLFEYFSETQRNKGNFPGRFSGRQFSNSRSEMNVSTLELGDSALYLCASDSGAGNTGELFFGEGSRLTVL.

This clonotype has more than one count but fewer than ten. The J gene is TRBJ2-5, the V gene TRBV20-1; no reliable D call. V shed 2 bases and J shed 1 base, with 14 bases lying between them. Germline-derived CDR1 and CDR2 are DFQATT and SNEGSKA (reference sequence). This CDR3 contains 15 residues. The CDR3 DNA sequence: TGCAGTGCTAGATTGTTAGCCGTACTCCAAGAGACCCAGTACTTC. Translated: CSARLLAVLQETQYF.

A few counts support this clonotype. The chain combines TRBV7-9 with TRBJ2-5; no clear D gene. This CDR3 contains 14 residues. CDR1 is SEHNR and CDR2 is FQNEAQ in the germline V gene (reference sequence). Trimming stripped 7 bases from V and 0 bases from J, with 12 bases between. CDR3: CASKEARNQETQYF. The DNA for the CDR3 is TGTGCCAGCAAGGAAGCGCGAAACCAAGAGACCCAGTACTTC.

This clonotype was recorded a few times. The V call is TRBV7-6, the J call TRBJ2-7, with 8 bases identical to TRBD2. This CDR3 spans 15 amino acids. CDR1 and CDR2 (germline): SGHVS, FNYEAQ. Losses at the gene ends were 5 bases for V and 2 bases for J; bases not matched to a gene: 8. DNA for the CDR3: TGTGCCAGCAGCCTCGGGAGGGCTACCACCTACGAGCAGTACTTC. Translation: CASSLGRATTYEQYF. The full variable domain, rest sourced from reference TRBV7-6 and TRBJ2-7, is GAGVSQSPRYKVTKRGQDVALRCDPISGHVSLYWYRQALGQGPEFLTYFNYEAQQDKSGLPNDRFSAERPEGSISTLTIQRTEQRDSAMYRCASSLGRATTYEQYFGPGTRLTVT.

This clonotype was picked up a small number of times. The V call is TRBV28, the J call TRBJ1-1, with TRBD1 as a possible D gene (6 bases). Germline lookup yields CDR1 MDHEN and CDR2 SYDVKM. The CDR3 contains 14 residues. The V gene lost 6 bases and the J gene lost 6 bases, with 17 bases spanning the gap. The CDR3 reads CASSTIQGFAEAFF. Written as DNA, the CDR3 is TGTGCCAGCAGCACCATTCAGGGGTTCGCTGAAGCTTTCTTT. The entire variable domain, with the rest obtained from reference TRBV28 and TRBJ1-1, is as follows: DVKVTQSSRYLVKRTGEKVFLECVQDMDHENMFWYRQDPGLGLRLIYFSYDVKMKEKGDIPEGYSVSREKKERFSLILESASTNQTSMYLCASSTIQGFAEAFFGQGTRLTVV.

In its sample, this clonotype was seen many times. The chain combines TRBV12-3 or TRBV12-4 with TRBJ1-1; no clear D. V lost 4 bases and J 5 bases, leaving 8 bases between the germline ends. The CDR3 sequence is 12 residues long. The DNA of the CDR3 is TGTGCCAGCAGTTCTGGGCTGACTGAAGCTTTCTTT. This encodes CASSSGLTEAFF.

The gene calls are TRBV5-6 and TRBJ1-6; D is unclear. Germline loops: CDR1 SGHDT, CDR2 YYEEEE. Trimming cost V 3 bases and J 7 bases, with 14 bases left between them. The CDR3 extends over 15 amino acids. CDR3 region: CASSSDRTVNSPLHF. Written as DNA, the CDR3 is TGTGCCAGCAGCTCAGATCGGACGGTGAATTCACCCCTCCACTTT.